One T cell receptor beta chain is described in this entry. Its antigen is not identified. The assay was immunoSEQ multiplex PCR, and TCRdb's table has in-frame clones only and misses some. The sample holds under 550,000 clones, roughly 90% seen once. The sample comes from a study of Ad26.COV2.S vaccination and SARS-CoV-2 variants. Study at large: Recipients of Ad26.COV2.S got it intramuscularly, once or twice 56 days apart.

The treatment is: 15 to 20 received Ad26.COV2.S at low or high dose, single or two shots; five or six received placebo; per-sample allocation not given. Sampling was performed 63 days after the first vaccine or placebo injection. The study used a vaccine consisting of an Ad26 vector that expressed Wuhan-strain SARS-CoV-2 spike. Germline CDR1 and CDR2: SNHLY and FYNNEI. This CDR3 contains 14 residues. V was pared by 8 bases and J by 1 base, with 14 bases between. Findings and limits, study-wide: Vaccinated individuals (as opposed to placebo recipients) had higher spike-specific TCR breadth. Non-spike TCR breadth did not differ much between vaccine and placebo recipients.

This clonotype originated in a person between 18 and 65 years old who received the Ad26.COV2.S COVID-19 vaccine or a placebo. The sample in question was peripheral blood, obtained in a trial of Ad26.COV2.S vaccine versus placebo. The chain couples TRBV2 to TRBJ1-1; D may be TRBD1 (6 bases). CDR3 coding DNA: TGTGCCAGCGATCTGCAGGGGCAGAACACTGAAGCTTTCTTT. It translates to CASDLQGQNTEAFF.